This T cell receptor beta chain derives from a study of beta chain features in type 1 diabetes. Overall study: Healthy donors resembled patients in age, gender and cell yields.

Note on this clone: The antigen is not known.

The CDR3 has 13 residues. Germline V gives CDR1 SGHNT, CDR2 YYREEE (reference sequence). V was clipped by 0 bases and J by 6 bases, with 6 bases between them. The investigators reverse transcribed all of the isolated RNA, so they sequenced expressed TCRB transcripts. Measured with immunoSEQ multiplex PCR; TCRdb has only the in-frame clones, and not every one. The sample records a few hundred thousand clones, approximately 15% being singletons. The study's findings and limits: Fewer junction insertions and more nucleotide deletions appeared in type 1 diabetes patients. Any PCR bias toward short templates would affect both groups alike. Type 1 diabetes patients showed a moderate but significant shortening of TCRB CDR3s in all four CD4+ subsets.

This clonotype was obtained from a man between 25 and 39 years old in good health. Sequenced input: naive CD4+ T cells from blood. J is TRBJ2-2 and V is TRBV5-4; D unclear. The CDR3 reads CASSLDEAGELFF. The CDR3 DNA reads TGTGCCAGCAGCTTGGACGAGGCCGGGGAGCTGTTTTTT.